This entry describes one T cell receptor (beta chain). This CDR3 region has 16 residues. Germline trimming cut 3 bases from V and 7 bases from J; bases unmatched to any gene: 12. Germline V gene sequence: CDR1 DFQATT, CDR2 SNEGSKA (reference sequence). One Seattle source followed patients from active infection through their disease course. The data are from a study of blood T cell repertoires in COVID-19. On the study more broadly: Sites in the United States, Italy and Spain provided acute and convalescent COVID-19 samples. Sources were T cells, B-cell-depleted T cells, or PBMCs; the material itself was cDNA or gDNA.

How the authors handled the data: Reference gene primer amplification yielded estimated nucleated cell counts. This table comes from immunoSEQ multiplex PCR, and its TCRdb copy is limited to in-frame clones, with some not included. That table furnishes V, J and clone size, whereas the DNA furnished D and trimming. The sample contains about 260,000 clones, 80% to 95% of which appear only once. The sequence was obtained from a young adult with COVID-19, enrolled during active disease. J is TRBJ2-1 and V is TRBV20-1; TRBD1 matches at 10 bases. The specimen sequenced was peripheral blood. CDR3 sequence: CSASTLTGGVLNEQFF. Written as DNA, the CDR3 is TGCAGTGCTAGTACCCTGACAGGGGGCGTCCTAAATGAGCAGTTCTTC.